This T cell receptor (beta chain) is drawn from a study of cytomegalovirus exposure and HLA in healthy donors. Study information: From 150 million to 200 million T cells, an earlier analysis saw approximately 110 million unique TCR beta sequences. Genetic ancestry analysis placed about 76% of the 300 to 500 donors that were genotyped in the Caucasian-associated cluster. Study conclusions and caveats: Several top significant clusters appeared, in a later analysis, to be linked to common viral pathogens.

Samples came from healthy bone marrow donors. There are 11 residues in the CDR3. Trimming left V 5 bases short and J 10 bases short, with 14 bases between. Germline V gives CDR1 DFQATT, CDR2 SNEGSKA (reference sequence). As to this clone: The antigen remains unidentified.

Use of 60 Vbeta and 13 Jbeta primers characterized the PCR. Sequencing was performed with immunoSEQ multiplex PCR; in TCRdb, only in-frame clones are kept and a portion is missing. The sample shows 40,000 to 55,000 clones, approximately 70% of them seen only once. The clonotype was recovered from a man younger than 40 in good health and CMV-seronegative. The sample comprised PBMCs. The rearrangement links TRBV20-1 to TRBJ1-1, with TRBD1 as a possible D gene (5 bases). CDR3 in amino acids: CSAPREGRAFF. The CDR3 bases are TGCAGTGCTCCCAGGGAGGGGCGAGCTTTCTTT.